A single sample is the source of the 31 T cell receptor beta chains below, sequenced in a study of control samples from healthy donors and cancer patients (TCRdb year 2020). To prepare the library, the immunoSEQ multiplex PCR assay was applied. The table was pulled from immuneACCESS by TCRdb, which kept in-frame rearrangements only. Such tables lose some clones; where checked, under half of the loss comes from unresolved V genes, and the rest has no known cause. The sample data list more than 120,000 clones, and 91% of these were observed just once. 3% to 4% of the sample is held by the ten biggest clonotypes. The sequencing sample was made of blood. These receptors were obtained from a man aged 25 to 45 in good health.

The V and J genes are TRBV28 and TRBJ2-7, with 8 bases matching TRBD1. The CDR3 loop spans 14 amino acids. V shed 6 bases and J 3 bases; nucleotides not matched to a gene: 7. Germline lookup yields CDR1 MDHEN and CDR2 SYDVKM. CDR3 protein: CASSSGTGDYEQYF. For the CDR3, the DNA is TGTGCCAGCAGCTCCGGGACAGGAGACTACGAGCAGTACTTC.

This clone was counted between two and nine times. The chain recombines TRBV14 with TRBJ1-5, with 7 bases matching TRBD1. There are 15 residues in the CDR3. Germline assignment: CDR1 SGHDN and CDR2 FVKESK. V was pared by 0 bases and J by 4 bases, with 3 bases of the junction left unmatched. The CDR3 coding sequence is TGTGCCAGCAGCCAAGATGGGGGACAGAATCAGCCCCAGCATTTT. Its protein is CASSQDGGQNQPQHF.

The genes are TRBV11-1 and TRBJ2-1; TRBD1 or TRBD2 may be the D gene (6 bases each). The CDR3 is made up of 15 amino acids. Germline V gene data show CDR1 as SGHAT and CDR2 as FQDESV (reference sequence). Trimming pared 1 base from V and 5 bases from J, leaving 12 bases between. The CDR3 DNA follows: TGTGCCAGCAGCTTAGATCGGGGGCGTAACAATGAGCAGTTCTTC. Translated: CASSLDRGRNNEQFF.

The chain recombines TRBV25-1 with TRBJ2-2; 10 bases map to TRBD2. The CDR3 consists of 15 residues. Germline V CDR1 and CDR2: MGHDK, SYGVNS. After removal of 4 bases from V and 5 bases from J, the junction contained 4 bases not matched to a gene. The CDR3 region has the DNA TGTGCCAGCAGTGTATTAGCGGGGGGTACCGGGGAGCTGTTTTTT. Residues: CASSVLAGGTGELFF.

The chain employs TRBV27 and TRBJ2-7, with 10 bases that match TRBD2. After removal of 6 bases from V and 4 bases from J, the junction contained 6 bases not matched to a gene. The germline gives CDR1 MNHEY, CDR2 SMNVEV (reference sequence). The CDR3 extends over 14 amino acids. In nucleotides, the CDR3 is TGTGCCAGCAGCATAGCGGGGGGAAAGTACGAGCAGTACTTC. Encoded protein: CASSIAGGKYEQYF.

The rearrangement joins TRBV12-2 to TRBJ2-1; no DNA check was done on the table's D call, TRBD2. TRBV12-2 is noted as a pseudogene. The CDR3 loop spans 16 amino acids. CDR3: CASRLEYASPYNEQFF. The DNA for the CDR3 is TGTGCAAGTCGCTTAGAGTACGCTAGCCCTTACAATGAGCAGTTCTTC.

The chain couples TRBV11-2 to TRBJ2-1; D could derive from TRBD1 or TRBD2 (6 bases each). V shed 1 base and J shed 12 bases, with 10 bases lying between them. The CDR3 has 12 residues. Germline-derived CDR1 and CDR2 are SGHAT and FQNNGV. In DNA form, the CDR3 reads TGTGCCAGCAGCTTAGGGGGGGCCGGGCAGTTCTTC. Translating gives CASSLGGAGQFF.

The chain links TRBV6-5 to TRBJ2-6; the match to TRBD1 covers 9 bases. V gave up 3 bases and J gave up 2 bases; unmatched junction bases: 2. The CDR3 length is 16 residues. Germline values: CDR1 MNHEY, CDR2 SVGAGI. CDR3 nucleotides: TGTGCCAGCAGTTATACAGGGGGCCCTGGGGCCAACGTCCTGACTTTC. It yields the protein CASSYTGGPGANVLTF.

The rearrangement joins TRBV9 to TRBJ2-3; 15 bases fit TRBD2. CDR3 length: 17 residues. Trimming at V came to 0 bases and at J to 5 bases, leaving 4 bases not matched to a gene. Germline CDR1 reads SGDLS; CDR2 reads YYNGEE. The CDR3 spells CASSVAGLAGGRDTQYF. DNA of the CDR3: TGTGCCAGCAGCGTAGCGGGACTAGCGGGGGGCCGAGATACGCAGTATTTT.

The gene calls are TRBV10-3 and TRBJ2-3; the D call may be TRBD1 or TRBD2 (6 bases each). This CDR3 is 13 amino acids long. Per the germline V gene, CDR1 is ENHRY and CDR2 is SYGVKD. V was pared by 8 bases and J by 2 bases, with 11 bases between. For the CDR3, the DNA is TGTGCCATCGGGGGGCTTGACACAGATACGCAGTATTTT. Translated: CAIGGLDTDTQYF.

The chain employs TRBV7-8 and TRBJ2-3, with a possible D match to TRBD2 (7 bases). The CDR3 has 16 amino acids. V shed 3 bases and J shed 1 base, with 14 bases lying between them. CDR1 and CDR2 from the germline V gene are SGHVS and FQNEAQ. This CDR3 is CASSLGSGGGTDTQYF. In DNA form, the CDR3 reads TGTGCCAGCAGCTTGGGCTCGGGGGGCGGCACAGATACGCAGTATTTT.

The chain has TRBV7-9 and TRBJ2-1; D possibly uses TRBD1 or TRBD2 (5 bases each). V was clipped by 4 bases and J by 5 bases, with 15 bases between them. The CDR3 sequence is 15 residues long. Germline V gene lookup returns CDR1 SEHNR and CDR2 FQNEAQ (reference sequence). The CDR3 coding sequence is TGTGCCAGCAGCTCCCGGGACGTTCTCGACAATGAGCAGTTCTTC. Translated, it gives CASSSRDVLDNEQFF.

The sample holds a few counts of this clone. V gene TRBV12-3 or TRBV12-4 combines with J gene TRBJ1-1, with 8 bases lining up with TRBD1. This CDR3 is built from 12 residues. V lost 2 bases, J lost 11 bases, and 4 bases stayed unmatched. The CDR3 DNA sequence: TGTGCCAGCAGTTTATTTGGGGACAGGGCTTTCTTT. Encoded protein: CASSLFGDRAFF.

The gene calls are TRBV4-1 and TRBJ2-3; a weak D match, TRBD2 (7 bases). The germline V gene encodes CDR1 MGHRA and CDR2 YSYEKL. This CDR3 spans 15 amino acids. V was shortened by 4 bases and J by 2 bases, with 13 bases between the two germline ends. In DNA form, the CDR3 reads TGCGCCAGCAGCCTAGCTGCGGGGGCCACAGATACGCAGTATTTT. It codes for CASSLAAGATDTQYF.

CDR3 sequence (DNA): TGTGCCACCAGCCCATCCGACGGAAACACCATATATTTT. Protein: CATSPSDGNTIYF. The chain uses TRBV15 and TRBJ1-3; D is unclear. Germline lookup yields CDR1 LNHNV and CDR2 YYDKDF (reference sequence). The ends were cut back, 5 bases at V and 4 bases at J, with 9 bases in the middle. The CDR3 extends over 13 amino acids.

The V and J genes are TRBV30 and TRBJ1-4; tentative D call: TRBD1 (6 bases). In germline, CDR1 is GTSNPN, CDR2 SVGIG (reference sequence). Trimming stripped 3 bases from V and 3 bases from J, with 17 bases between. The CDR3 covers 16 residues. CDR3 residues: CAWSAPNRDPNEKLFF. CDR3 bases: TGTGCCTGGAGCGCCCCAAACAGGGACCCTAATGAAAAACTGTTTTTT.

Written as DNA, the CDR3 is TGTGCCTGTCCGGGACAGGCGCTTCCGACCTCCTATGGCTACACCTTC. Translated, it gives CACPGQALPTSYGYTF. The gene calls are TRBV30 and TRBJ1-2; 8 nucleotides line up with TRBD1. The CDR3 loop spans 16 amino acids. Germline V gene data show CDR1 as GTSNPN and CDR2 as SVGIG (reference sequence). Trimming cost V 6 bases and J 4 bases; bases outside gene matches: 16.

The chain has TRBV5-4 and TRBJ2-1, with 10 positions matching TRBD1. This CDR3 is 15 amino acids long. Germline V gene lookup returns CDR1 SGHNT and CDR2 YYREEE (reference sequence). After removal of 4 bases from V and 6 bases from J, the junction contained 7 bases not matched to a gene. The CDR3 is CASSPGTGVFNEQFF. The DNA for the CDR3 is TGTGCCAGCAGCCCTGGGACAGGGGTATTCAATGAGCAGTTCTTC.

J is TRBJ1-1 and V is TRBV10-1; TRBD1 aligns across 8 bases. Germline V gives CDR1 WNHNN, CDR2 SYGVQD (reference sequence). The length of the CDR3 is 14 residues. V lost 4 bases and J lost 6; bases outside the gene matches: 7. The CDR3 sequence is CASSVTGGRAEAFF. In DNA, the CDR3 is TGCGCCAGCAGTGTTACAGGGGGTCGCGCTGAAGCTTTCTTT.

The rearrangement uses TRBV27 and TRBJ1-2; 10 positions agree with TRBD1. J lost 5 bases, V lost 9 bases, and 3 bases had no gene match. CDR3 length: 12 residues. Germline CDR1 and CDR2: MNHEY and SMNVEV (reference sequence). CDR3 coding DNA: TGTGCCAGTTGGGACAGGGGATATGGCTACACCTTC. Amino acids: CASWDRGYGYTF.

The chain employs TRBV14 and TRBJ2-1; D remains unclear. The CDR3 consists of 13 residues. The germline V and J ends were trimmed by 2 bases and 7 bases, with 9 bases remaining between them. Germline V lookup: CDR1 SGHDN, CDR2 FVKESK. Here the CDR3 DNA reads TGTGCCAGCAGCCAACTGCGGAAAAATGAGCAGTTCTTC. Its translation: CASSQLRKNEQFF.

The gene calls are TRBV30 and TRBJ1-2; tentative D call: TRBD1 (5 bases). V lost 8 bases to trimming and J lost 2 bases, with 9 bases between them. The length of the CDR3 is 11 residues. Germline loops: CDR1 GTSNPN, CDR2 SVGIG (reference sequence). CDR3 loop: CAVTDNYGYTF. In DNA form, the CDR3 reads TGTGCCGTGACAGACAACTATGGCTACACCTTC.

This clone was counted once. This chain uses TRBV18 with TRBJ1-5; a possible D gene is TRBD1 (6 bases). The V and J ends lost 3 bases and 2 bases respectively, with 11 bases between them. CDR1 KGHSH and CDR2 LQKENI come from the germline V gene. This CDR3 comprises 15 residues. The CDR3 sequence is CASSPGGSGNQPQHF. For the CDR3, the DNA is TGTGCCAGCTCACCGGGGGGCTCGGGCAATCAGCCCCAGCATTTT.

The V gene is TRBV19, the J gene TRBJ1-1; unclear D gene. Germline V lookup: CDR1 LNHDA, CDR2 SQIVND (reference sequence). There are 13 residues in the CDR3. V lost 3 bases, J lost 0 bases, and 5 bases lay in between. CDR3 DNA: TGTGCCAGTAGTATCTTGTTGAACACTGAAGCTTTCTTT. Protein: CASSILLNTEAFF.

This chain joins TRBV9 and TRBJ1-4; D is possibly TRBD1 (6 bases). The V and J ends lost 0 bases and 7 bases respectively, with 13 bases between them. CDR1 SGDLS and CDR2 YYNGEE come from the germline V gene. This CDR3 has 15 residues. CDR3 residues: CASSVDPGAVEKLFF. As DNA, the CDR3 is TGTGCCAGCAGCGTAGATCCGGGGGCCGTTGAAAAACTGTTTTTT.

CDR3: CASSPIPGGSYEQYF. The DNA of the CDR3 is TGTGCCAGCAGCCCAATACCGGGAGGTTCCTACGAGCAGTACTTC. The chain links TRBV7-3 to TRBJ2-7, with 7 bases that match TRBD2. The V and J ends lost 5 bases and 1 base, in that order; junction bases with no gene match: 8. This CDR3 has 15 amino acids. The germline V gene encodes CDR1 SGHTA and CDR2 FQGTGA.

This chain connects TRBV27 to TRBJ1-6; D remains unclear. Per germline, CDR1 MNHEY and CDR2 SMNVEV (reference sequence). Trimming stripped 5 bases from V and 9 bases from J, with 8 bases between. The CDR3 runs 12 residues. The CDR3 nucleotides read TGTGCCAGCAGTCCGAACGGTTCACCCCTCCACTTT. Translating gives CASSPNGSPLHF.

This chain connects TRBV24-1 to TRBJ1-1; 7 nucleotides agree with TRBD1. The CDR3 runs 15 residues. CDR1 is KGHDR, CDR2 SFDVKD, per germline. After removal of 4 bases from V and 0 bases from J, the junction contained 4 bases not matched to a gene. CDR3 loop: CATSESGTVNTEAFF. CDR3 nucleotides: TGTGCCACCAGTGAGTCCGGGACAGTGAACACTGAAGCTTTCTTT.

This chain joins TRBV7-9 and TRBJ1-6; D gene ambiguous. Germline-derived CDR1 and CDR2 are SEHNR and FQNEAQ (reference sequence). V was pared by 5 bases and J by 5 bases, with 4 bases between. This CDR3 comprises 12 residues. The chain's CDR3 is CASSLNNSPLHF. CDR3 DNA: TGTGCCAGCAGCCTAAATAATTCACCCCTCCACTTT.

CDR3 sequence (DNA): TGTGCCAGCAGCTTGAACAGGGCGGTTGGCTACACCTTC. This translates into CASSLNRAVGYTF. V gene TRBV5-5 combines with J gene TRBJ1-2; TRBD1 is a possible D gene (6 bases). The CDR3 is made up of 13 amino acids. Trimming stripped 1 base from V and 7 bases from J, with 11 bases between. CDR1 is SGHKS and CDR2 is YYEKEE in the germline V gene (reference sequence).

As DNA, the CDR3 is TGTGCCAGCAGCTCAATCCAGGGAAGCACAGATACGCAGTATTTT. It translates to CASSSIQGSTDTQYF. The rearrangement uses TRBV7-9 and TRBJ2-3; weak D call: TRBD1 (5 bases). Between the trimmed V and J ends, which lost 4 bases and 0 bases, there was a span of 11 bases. CDR1 is SEHNR and CDR2 is FQNEAQ in the germline V gene (reference sequence). The CDR3 has 15 amino acids.